The subject of this entry is one T cell receptor beta chain. This sample is part of a study of shared clonotypes between healthy human individuals. Only in-frame clones appear in the TCRdb table, and some are missing; sequencing was by immunoSEQ multiplex PCR. The sample consists of about 1.5 million clones, approximately 98% of them appearing once. The germline V gene encodes CDR1 SGHNT and CDR2 YYREEE (reference sequence). The length of the CDR3 is 17 residues. V lost 0 bases and J 0 bases, leaving 15 bases between the germline ends. The sample consisted of naive CD4+ T cells sorted from blood. As to subset: CD45RA+ positively selected. This TCR derives from a man aged 25-40 years in good health. This sequence joins TRBV5-4 and TRBJ2-5; tentative D call: TRBD1 (7 bases). In DNA form, the CDR3 reads TGTGCCAGCAGCTTGGGACAGGGAGGTGGGTACCAAGAGACCCAGTACTTC. Protein: CASSLGQGGGYQETQYF. Based on the CDR3 plus reference TRBV5-4 and TRBJ2-5, the full variable domain is ETGVTQSPTHLIKTRGQQVTLRCSSQSGHNTVSWYQQALGQGPQFIFQYYREEENGRGNFPPRFSGLQFPNYSSELNVNALELDDSALYLCASSLGQGGGYQETQYFGPGTRLLVL.